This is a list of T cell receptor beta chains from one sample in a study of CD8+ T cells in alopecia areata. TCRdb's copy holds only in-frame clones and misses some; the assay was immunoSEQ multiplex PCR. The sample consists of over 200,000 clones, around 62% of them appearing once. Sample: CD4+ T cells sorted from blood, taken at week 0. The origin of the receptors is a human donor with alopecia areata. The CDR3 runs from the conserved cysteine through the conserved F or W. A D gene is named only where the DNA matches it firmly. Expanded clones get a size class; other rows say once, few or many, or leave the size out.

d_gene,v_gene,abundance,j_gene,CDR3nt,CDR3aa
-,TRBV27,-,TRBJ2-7,TGTGCCAGCAGTTTATCAGGGCGCGAGCAGTACTTC,CASSLSGREQYF
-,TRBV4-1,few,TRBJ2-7,TGCGCCAGCAGCCAAATGGACTTTATTGGGCAGCTCTCCTACGAGCAGTACTTC,CASSQMDFIGQLSYEQYF
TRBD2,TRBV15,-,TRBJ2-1,TGTGCCACCAGCAGAGCGGGAGCGGGAGCCAATGAGCAGTTCTTC,CATSRAGAGANEQFF
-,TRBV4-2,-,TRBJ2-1,TGTGCCAGCAGCCAAGGAGAAGGGGGAAGCACAAATGAGCAGTTCTTC,CASSQGEGGSTNEQFF
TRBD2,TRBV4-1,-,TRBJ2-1,TGCGCCAGCAGCCAACAGGCGGGAGTTTCCTACAATGAGCAGTTCTTC,CASSQQAGVSYNEQFF
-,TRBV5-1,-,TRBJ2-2,TGCGCCAGCAGCTGGAAGGACCTCACCGGGGAGCTGTTTTTT,CASSWKDLTGELFF
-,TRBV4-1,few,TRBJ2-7,TGCGCCAGCAGCCGAGGGGGGTCCTACGAGCAGTACTTC,CASSRGGSYEQYF
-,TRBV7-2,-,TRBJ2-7,TGTGCCAGCAGCTTCATGGCCCAAACGGGGGAGCAGTACTTC,CASSFMAQTGEQYF
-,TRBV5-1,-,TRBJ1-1,TGCGCCAGCAACTCGTGGGCAGGGGACACTGAAGCTTTCTTT,CASNSWAGDTEAFF
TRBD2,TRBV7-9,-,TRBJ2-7,TGTGCCAGTGAACTAGCGGGAGGGCCCTACGAGCAGTACTTC,CASELAGGPYEQYF
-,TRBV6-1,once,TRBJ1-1,TGTGCCAGCAAATCATTGGATCTAAACACTGAAGCTTTCTTT,CASKSLDLNTEAFF
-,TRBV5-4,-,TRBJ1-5,TGTGCCAGCAGCTTGGGGGGGGGAGATCAGCCCCAGCATTTT,CASSLGGGDQPQHF
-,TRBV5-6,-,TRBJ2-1,TGTGCCAGCAGCTTGATTAGCCACTCCTACAATGAGCAGTTCTTC,CASSLISHSYNEQFF
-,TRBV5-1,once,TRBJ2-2,TGCGCCAGCAGCTTGTCGGGAGTGGTTTACACCGGGGAGCTGTTTTTT,CASSLSGVVYTGELFF
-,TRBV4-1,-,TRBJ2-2,TGCGCCAGCAGCCAAGATGAGGCTGTTGGCACCGGGGAGCTGTTTTTT,CASSQDEAVGTGELFF
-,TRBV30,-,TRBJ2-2,TGTGCCTGGACTAGGGGGAACACCGGGGAGCTGTTTTTT,CAWTRGNTGELFF
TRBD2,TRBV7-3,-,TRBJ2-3,TGTGCCAGCAGCCGAAGCGGGGAGGACACAGATACGCAGTATTTT,CASSRSGEDTDTQYF
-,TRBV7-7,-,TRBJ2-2,TGTGCTAGCAGCTCCTCCGCTATCACCGGGGAGCTGTTTTTT,CASSSSAITGELFF
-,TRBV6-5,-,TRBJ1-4,TGTGCCAGCAGGGAACAGACCTCAAGCGAAAAACTGTTTTTT,CASREQTSSEKLFF
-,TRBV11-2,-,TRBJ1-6,TGTGCCAGCAGATCCGTCGCGGCAGCGATTGGGTCACCCCTCCACTTT,CASRSVAAAIGSPLHF
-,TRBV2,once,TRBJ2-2,TGTGCCAGCAGCCAGGGGTTACACGGGGAGCTGTTTTTT,CASSQGLHGELFF
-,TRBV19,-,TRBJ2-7,TGTGCCAGTGAGGACCGACTCTTCTCCTACGAGCAGTACTTC,CASEDRLFSYEQYF
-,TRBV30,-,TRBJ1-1,TGTGCCTGGAGTGGGGGTGAAGCTTTCTTT,CAWSGGEAFF
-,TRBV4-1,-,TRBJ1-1,TGCGCCAGCAGCCAAGGAGGGAACCTCCCCCCACCTGAAGCTTTCTTT,CASSQGGNLPPPEAFF
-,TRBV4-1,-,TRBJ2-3,TGCGCCAGCAGCCGGAGGGAGAACCAGGGTCCTAGCACAGATACGCAGTATTTT,CASSRRENQGPSTDTQYF
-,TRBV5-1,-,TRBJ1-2,TGCGCCAGCAGCTTGTCCTCAAGGAGTTTCTATGGCTACACCTTC,CASSLSSRSFYGYTF
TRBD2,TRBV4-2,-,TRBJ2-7,TGTGCCAGCAGCCAAGACTTCTTCGGACTAGCGGGGAACTACGAGCAGTACTTC,CASSQDFFGLAGNYEQYF
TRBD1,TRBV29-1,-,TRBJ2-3,TGCAGCGTCGCTCGGACAGGGCCCACAGATACGCAGTATTTT,CSVARTGPTDTQYF
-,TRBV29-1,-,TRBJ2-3,TGCAGCGGTGGTGAGAGGGGCGCAGATACGCAGTATTTT,CSGGERGADTQYF
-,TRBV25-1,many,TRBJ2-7,TGTGCCAGCAGTCGTGGGGGTCCCTACGAGCAGTACTTC,CASSRGGPYEQYF
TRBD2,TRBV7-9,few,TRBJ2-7,TGTGCCAGCAGCTTAGCGTTAACTAGCGGCCAGAACTACGAGCAGTACTTC,CASSLALTSGQNYEQYF
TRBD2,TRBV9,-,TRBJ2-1,TGTGCCAGCAGCGTAGCGGCTAGCGGTTACAATGAGCAGTTCTTC,CASSVAASGYNEQFF
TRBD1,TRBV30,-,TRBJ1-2,TGTGCCTGGAGTCCAGGGGGCTACTCTGGCTACACCTTC,CAWSPGGYSGYTF
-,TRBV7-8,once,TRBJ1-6,TGTGCCAGCAGCTTAGGTATAGATTCACCCCTCCACTTT,CASSLGIDSPLHF
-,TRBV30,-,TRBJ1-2,TGTGCCTGGAGTGTACTGGGGTACTATGGCTACACCTTC,CAWSVLGYYGYTF
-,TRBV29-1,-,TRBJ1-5,TGCAGCGCCGGGACGGACCATCAGCCCCAGCATTTT,CSAGTDHQPQHF
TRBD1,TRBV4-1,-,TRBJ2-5,TGCGCCAGCAGCCCCGGGACAGCCCTTGCTCCCCAGTACTTC,CASSPGTALAPQYF
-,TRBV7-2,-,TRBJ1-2,TGTGCCAGCAGCTCCACGGGACGGCTTAACTATGGCTACACCTTC,CASSSTGRLNYGYTF
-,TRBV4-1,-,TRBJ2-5,TGCGCCAGCAACCGGGGATTAACGGGCCAAGAGACCCAGTACTTC,CASNRGLTGQETQYF
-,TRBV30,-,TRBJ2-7,TGTGCCTGGAGTAAGCGGATAATGCAGTACTTC,CAWSKRIMQYF